There are a few counts of the clone carrying this T cell receptor beta chain. Its antigen is not identified. RNA transcripts gave rise to amplified TCR beta CDR3 regions. The study used the HTBI primer set for a first-round RT-PCR of the TCR CDR3. TCRdb passed the multiplex PCR reads through MiXCR, listing each CDR3 protein once. Among tens of thousands of distinct CDR3 sequences listed, roughly 52% were seen once. These data are taken from a study of T cells in Graves' hyperthyroidism and ophthalmopathy. Unmatched junction bases numbered 9, after V lost 4 bases and J lost 4 bases. The CDR3 length is 16 residues. Germline V gene sequence: CDR1 KGHDR, CDR2 SFDVKD. Hyperthyroidism, newly diagnosed and lasting under 2 months, affected patients aged 18 to 65. Uncontrolled infection, other autoimmune disease, pregnancy or lactation disqualified patients from enrolment. Study results and limitations: The authors' 13 V-J model separated ophthalmopathy from stable hyperthyroidism. Blood samples included most of the expanded thyroid clonotypes exceeding 0.001.

The V and J genes are TRBV24-1 and TRBJ2-3, with 8 nucleotides matching TRBD1. The TCR sequence derives from a woman between 45 and 65 years old with Graves' hyperthyroidism that later progressed to Graves' ophthalmopathy. Sequencing was carried out using blood. This CDR3 reads CATSDFGTGRADTQYF. The CDR3 DNA reads as TGTGCCACCAGTGACTTCGGGACAGGCCGAGCAGATACGCAGTATTTT.